The 16 T cell receptor beta chains below all came from one sample that was sequenced in a study of T-cell reconstitution after alpha-beta-depleted transplantation in children (dated by TCRdb to about 2016). The intended sense of this specimen's treatment or condition label: allogeneic hematopoietic cell transplantation with graft depleted of TCRalphabeta T cells and CD19 B cells. Library preparation used PCR. The run used an Illumina HiSeq 2500. TCR library preparation used molecular barcoding, with unique molecular identifiers applied to normalize quantification of the TCRbeta repertoire. The public reads were run again by TCRdb, first through fastp at Q25 and then through MiXCR, and only productive beta chains were kept. For every CDR3 protein sequence, its rows merge into one entry that carries the most common genes and DNA. Counted in this sample were roughly 790,000 distinct CDR3 sequences; roughly 16% of them appeared once. Approximately 5% of the sample rests with the top ten.

Sequenced material: PBMCs, mostly from graft donor cells, taken 360 days after TCRalphabeta/CD19-depleted stem cell transplant. The receptors were gathered from a male patient younger than 18 who had a stem cell transplant for acute lymphoblastic leukemia, so the T cells may come from the graft donor.

This chain connects TRBV18 to TRBJ2-5, with D possibly TRBD2 on 5 matching bases. V lost 3 bases, J lost 5 bases, and 16 bases lay in between. The germline V gene has CDR1 KGHSH and CDR2 LQKENI. The CDR3 sequence is 15 residues long. The CDR3 sequence is CASSPSSGRGETQYF. In DNA, the CDR3 is TGTGCCAGCTCACCGTCCAGTGGGAGAGGGGAGACCCAGTACTTC.

This clonotype was observed a few times. This chain connects TRBV5-1 to TRBJ2-4; no reliable D call. The CDR3 runs to 11 residues. The V and J ends lost 3 bases and 5 bases respectively, with 3 bases between them. Germline values: CDR1 SGHRS, CDR2 YFSETQ. The CDR3 DNA is TGCGCCAGCAGCTCCCAAAACATTCAGTACTTC. It codes for CASSSQNIQYF.

The V call is TRBV9, the J call TRBJ2-7, with TRBD2 matching over 8 bases. The germline V gene encodes CDR1 SGDLS and CDR2 YYNGEE. The CDR3 has 18 amino acids. The junction had 15 bases not matched to a gene; V was cut back by 4 bases and J by 0 bases. CDR3 residues: CASSHPRELAEGSYEQYF. DNA of the CDR3: TGTGCCAGCAGCCACCCTAGGGAACTAGCGGAGGGCTCCTACGAGCAGTACTTC.

The chain combines TRBV4-1 with TRBJ2-7; TRBD2 aligns across 13 bases. V dropped 1 base and J dropped 9; count of bases not matched to a gene: 15. The CDR3 extends over 18 amino acids. Germline CDR1 MGHRA, CDR2 YSYEKL. DNA of the CDR3: TGCGCCAGCAGCCAAGCGGGACTAGCGGGGTTCGGGTTATTTGGGCAGTACTTC. Translated, it gives CASSQAGLAGFGLFGQYF.

The chain carries TRBV20-1 and TRBJ2-1; 9 nucleotides align to TRBD2. The CDR3 is 14 residues long. With V trimmed by 6 bases and J by 6 bases, 9 bases remained unmatched. Germline CDR1 DFQATT, CDR2 SNEGSKA (reference sequence). CDR3 loop: CSAQSGRPVNEQFF. The CDR3 DNA follows: TGCAGTGCCCAAAGCGGGAGGCCAGTCAATGAGCAGTTCTTC.

This clonotype showed up just a few times. CDR3 sequence (DNA): TGTGCTAGTGGTGACACAGGGACATATATGAACACTGAAGCTTTCTTT. Translating gives CASGDTGTYMNTEAFF. The chain carries TRBV12-5 and TRBJ1-1; D is perhaps TRBD1 (6 bases). V lost 5 bases and J lost 0, with 16 bases in between. This CDR3 has 16 amino acids. The germline CDR1 and CDR2 sequences are LGHNT and FRNRAP.

This clonotype turned up a few times. V usage is TRBV29-1 and J usage is TRBJ1-1; D gene ambiguous. The CDR3 is made up of 14 amino acids. Trimming pared 4 bases from V and 1 base from J, leaving 13 bases between. The germline V gene has CDR1 SQVTM and CDR2 ANQGSEA. The CDR3 region is CSVAGVIENTEAFF. Here the CDR3 DNA reads TGCAGCGTTGCGGGCGTTATCGAGAACACTGAAGCTTTCTTT.

The CDR3 loop is CSAPFKGFRTEAFF. The CDR3 nucleotides are TGCAGTGCTCCTTTTAAGGGATTCCGTACTGAAGCTTTCTTT. This rearrangement joins TRBV20-1 to TRBJ1-1; D unresolved. V was cut by 5 bases and J by 5 bases, with 18 bases left in between. The length of the CDR3 is 14 residues. Germline loops: CDR1 DFQATT, CDR2 SNEGSKA (reference sequence).

This clonotype was seen only a few times. This rearrangement joins TRBV2 to TRBJ2-7; no definite D call. Germline CDR1 is SNHLY and CDR2 is FYNNEI. Deletions cut 8 bases from V and 6 bases from J, with 5 bases between. This CDR3 spans 9 amino acids. This CDR3 reads CASGREQYF. In DNA, the CDR3 is TGTGCCAGCGGTCGCGAGCAGTACTTC. The full variable domain, rest sourced from reference TRBV2 and TRBJ2-7, is EPEVTQTPSHQVTQMGQEVILRCVPISNHLYFYWYRQILGQKVEFLVSFYNNEISEKSEIFDDQFSVERPDGSNFTLKIRSTKLEDSAMYFCASGREQYFGPGTRLTVT.

The J gene is TRBJ2-1, the V gene TRBV5-6; either TRBD1 or TRBD2 may fit D (5 bases each). The CDR3 runs 17 residues. Germline lookup yields CDR1 SGHDT and CDR2 YYEEEE. The ends were cut back, 3 bases at V and 7 bases at J, with 23 bases in the middle. The CDR3 region has the DNA TGTGCCAGCAGCTCCCCTTTTAGGGGAGCCCTTGGGAATGAGCAGTTCTTC. Residues: CASSSPFRGALGNEQFF. The whole variable domain, remainder taken from reference TRBV5-6 and TRBJ2-1, is DAGVTQSPTHLIKTRGQQVTLRCSPKSGHDTVSWYQQALGQGPQFIFQYYEEEERQRGNFPDRFSGHQFPNYSSELNVNALLLGDSALYLCASSSPFRGALGNEQFFGPGTRLTVL.

The CDR3 DNA reads TGTGCCAGCAGTCCCAGGGCGGCCCAGAACACTGAAGCTTTCTTT. It encodes CASSPRAAQNTEAFF. The V call is TRBV27, the J call TRBJ1-1; D possibly corresponds to TRBD1 (5 bases). V dropped 5 bases and J dropped 1 base, with 14 bases sitting between them. Germline loops: CDR1 MNHEY, CDR2 SMNVEV (reference sequence). This CDR3 is 15 amino acids long.

The chain combines TRBV29-1 with TRBJ2-3; maybe TRBD1 (6 bases). Trimming removed 7 bases from V and 2 bases from J, with 13 bases in between. This CDR3 has 13 amino acids. From germline, CDR1 is SQVTM and CDR2 ANQGSEA. In nucleotides, the CDR3 is TGCAGCGAACAACAGGGCCTCACAGATACGCAGTATTTT. This encodes CSEQQGLTDTQYF.

V is TRBV11-2 and J is TRBJ2-1; 10 nucleotides match TRBD2. J gave up 1 base and V 0 bases, and 9 bases lay outside the gene matches. Germline values: CDR1 SGHAT, CDR2 FQNNGV. CDR3 length: 19 residues. CDR3 sequence: CASSLEVGLAGVSYNEQFF. Written as DNA, the CDR3 is TGTGCCAGCAGCTTAGAAGTAGGGCTAGCGGGAGTATCCTACAATGAGCAGTTCTTC.

The CDR3 coding sequence is TGTGCCAGCAGCCCTGGAAAGGCTGGAAACACCATATATTTT. It specifies CASSPGKAGNTIYF. The chain is built from TRBV7-9 and TRBJ1-3, with unresolved D. The V gene lost 5 bases and the J gene lost 2 bases, with 10 bases spanning the gap. Germline lookup yields CDR1 SEHNR and CDR2 FQNEAQ (reference sequence). This CDR3 comprises 14 residues.

In this sample, this clonotype turned up a few times. Mismatch with germline at one junction end may stem from a read error. The V and J genes are TRBV12-3 or TRBV12-4 and TRBJ2-7; 8 nucleotides align to TRBD1. There are 12 residues in the CDR3. The CDR3: CASSSLDRAHSF. Written as DNA, the CDR3 is TGTGCCAGCAGTTCCCTGGACAGGGCCCATAGCTTC.

DNA for the CDR3: TGTGCCAGCAGTTACGACAGGAGCACAGATACGCAGTATTTT. It encodes CASSYDRSTDTQYF. The J gene is TRBJ2-3, the V gene TRBV6-5, with D possibly being TRBD1 (6 bases). With 2 bases removed from V and 0 bases from J, the gap between germline ends came to 6 bases. This CDR3 spans 14 amino acids. Per germline, CDR1 MNHEY and CDR2 SVGAGI.